This paragraph reports one T cell receptor (beta chain). Its antigen is still unknown. The record originates from a study of monozygotic twins with inflammatory bowel disease. Regarding the study as a whole: For IBD, no single strong associated signal or clonotype was supported.

TCRdb reprocessed the 5' RACE reads, keeping one entry per CDR3 protein, no DNA. In all, the sample yields 150,000 to 200,000 distinct CDR3 sequences. The specimen sequenced was blood. The TCR was taken from a human donor with ulcerative colitis or Crohn's disease, or a healthy co-twin of an affected twin (not recorded which).

The CDR3 sequence is CASSPGVAGSREQYF. The genes are TRBV6-1 and TRBJ2-7; TCRdb indicates TRBD2, and absent DNA this call remains unverified. This CDR3 comprises 15 residues. The germline V gene has CDR1 MNHNS and CDR2 SASEGT.